The sequence of this T cell receptor (beta chain) was determined in a study of T cell responses to AZD1222 COVID-19 vaccine. V shed 2 bases and J shed 7 bases, with 35 bases lying between them. Germline V gene lookup returns CDR1 GTSNPN and CDR2 SVGIG (reference sequence). The CDR3 is made up of 20 amino acids. Study-level findings and limits: Compared with day 0, the breadth and depth of the Spike-specific TCR repertoire rose significantly after two doses of AZD1222. Most donors were white British, females outnumbered males, and clonal diversity was possibly underestimated.

This table comes from immunoSEQ multiplex PCR, and its TCRdb copy is limited to in-frame clones, with some not included. The table shows about 130,000 clones, with about nine tenths occurring only once. This clone was seen a handful of times. The target antigen is unknown. The chain combines TRBV30 with TRBJ1-2; D perhaps matches TRBD1 (5 bases). This TCR was recovered from an adult in good health. The sequencing here drew on peripheral blood, taken on day 0 of AZD1222 vaccination. CDR3 residues: CAWSKMGPQGNLRRWGGYTF. As DNA, the CDR3 is TGTGCCTGGAGTAAGATGGGACCTCAGGGAAACCTGAGAAGATGGGGTGGCTACACCTTC.